The entry below describes one T cell receptor (beta chain). The data were obtained in a study of identical twins. TCRdb re-derived calls from the 5' RACE reads in MiXCR, one entry per CDR3 protein. The sample gives about 520,000 distinct CDR3 sequences, roughly a fifth of which show up once; 0.75% to 0.95% is in the top ten. Germline-derived CDR1 and CDR2 are DFQATT and SNEGSKA (reference sequence). The CDR3 runs to 12 residues. The V end lost 6 bases, the J end lost 14 bases, and 17 bases lay between the germline ends. These data were likewise used in another study, on T cells expressing NK-cell markers. That investigation notes: Seven HCMV-seropositive donors and one seronegative donor made up the eight sequenced donors. For a handful of donors, the dominant NKG2C+ clonotypes made up roughly 1.0-7.5% of their CD8+ T cells.

Sequencing was performed on CD4+ T cells sorted from blood. The chain uses TRBV20-1 and TRBJ1-6, with D perhaps TRBD1 (5 bases). This sequence was found in a woman between 18 and 30 years old in good health. The CDR3 coding sequence is TGCAGTGCAAAAATGGGGGAGATTTCCCTCCACTTT. Its protein is CSAKMGEISLHF.